A single sample is the source of the 24 T cell receptor beta chains below, sequenced in a study of cytomegalovirus exposure and HLA in healthy donors. PCR primers comprised 60 Vbeta and 13 Jbeta primers. The assay was immunoSEQ multiplex PCR, and TCRdb's table has in-frame clones only and misses some. There are about 150,000 clones in the sample; 76% occur only once, and about 3% lies in the top ten. Sample: PBMCs. The receptors originated from a male donor in good health and CMV-seronegative.

V usage is TRBV7-2 and J usage is TRBJ1-5; 7 nucleotides align to TRBD1. This CDR3 is 15 amino acids long. CDR1 and CDR2 (germline): SGHTA, FQGNSA. Trimming at V came to 3 bases and at J to 3 bases, leaving 5 bases not matched to a gene. This CDR3 reads CASSLTQGVNQPQHF. CDR3 coding DNA: TGTGCCAGCAGCTTGACTCAGGGGGTCAATCAGCCCCAGCATTTT. Supplemented by reference TRBV7-2 and TRBJ1-5, the full variable domain reads GAGVSQSPSNKVTEKGKDVELRCDPISGHTALYWYRQSLGQGLEFLIYFQGNSAPDKSGLPSDRFSAERTGGSVSTLTIQRTQQEDSAVYLCASSLTQGVNQPQHFGDGTRLSIL.

This clone was seen a few times. V is TRBV28 and J is TRBJ2-1; 8 bases are shared with TRBD2. The CDR3 length is 15 residues. Per the germline V gene, CDR1 is MDHEN and CDR2 is SYDVKM. Losses at the gene ends were 6 bases for V and 9 bases for J; bases not matched to a gene: 13. The CDR3 sequence: CASRLIGGAGTEQFF. In nucleotides, the CDR3 is TGTGCCAGCAGGCTTATCGGGGGGGCCGGTACTGAGCAGTTCTTC.

This chain joins TRBV9 and TRBJ2-5, with unresolved D. The J call may be mistaken, given a closer DNA end match to TRBJ2-7. The CDR3 extends over 14 amino acids. CDR1 is SGDLS and CDR2 is YYNGEE in the germline V gene. The CDR3 coding sequence is TGTGCCAGCAGCGTTTCGGCGGCGACCTACGAGCAGTACTTC. This sequence encodes CASSVSAATYEQYF.

The genes are TRBV7-2 and TRBJ2-7; 7 bases are shared with TRBD1. This CDR3 has 16 residues. CDR1 is SGHTA, CDR2 FQGNSA, per germline. J gave up 0 bases and V 6 bases, and 11 bases lay outside the gene matches. In nucleotides, the CDR3 is TGTGCCAGCAGGGGTGAGAGGGGGACAGACTCCTACGAGCAGTACTTC. Its translation is CASRGERGTDSYEQYF.

The J gene is TRBJ2-3, the V gene TRBV29-1, with D tentatively TRBD1 (5 bases). This CDR3 has 12 amino acids. Germline V gives CDR1 SQVTM, CDR2 ANQGSEA. Trimming cost V 4 bases and J 3 bases, with 8 bases left between them. The CDR3 DNA reads TGCAGCGTTGCGAAGGGGACAGATACGCAGTATTTT. Translating gives CSVAKGTDTQYF.

This clone was detected once. J is TRBJ2-2 and V is TRBV5-1; 7 positions agree with TRBD1. The CDR3 has 16 amino acids. Germline-derived CDR1 and CDR2 are SGHRS and YFSETQ. J gave up 3 bases and V 6 bases, and 11 bases lay outside the gene matches. This CDR3 is CASIGKGGLYTGELFF. The CDR3 nucleotides are TGCGCCAGCATAGGGAAAGGGGGCCTGTACACCGGGGAGCTGTTTTTT.

The CDR3 spells CASYAGQLANYGYTF. The CDR3 DNA sequence: TGTGCCAGCTACGCGGGACAGTTAGCTAACTATGGCTACACCTTC. V gene TRBV2 combines with J gene TRBJ1-2; 7 bases are shared with TRBD1. The CDR3 spans 15 residues. Germline CDR1 SNHLY, CDR2 FYNNEI. The junction had 9 bases not matched to a gene; V was cut back by 8 bases and J by 0 bases.

The genes are TRBV7-6 and TRBJ1-4; 7 nucleotides match TRBD1. Germline V lookup: CDR1 SGHVS, CDR2 FNYEAQ. J gave up 1 base and V 5 bases, and 4 bases lay outside the gene matches. The CDR3 extends over 15 amino acids. CDR3 sequence reads: CASSPRQGTNEKLFF. In DNA form, the CDR3 reads TGTGCCAGCAGCCCGAGACAGGGAACTAATGAAAAACTGTTTTTT.

V gene TRBV4-1 combines with J gene TRBJ2-1, with 9 bases aligning to TRBD1. This CDR3 has 18 amino acids. Germline-derived CDR1 and CDR2 are MGHRA and YSYEKL. The J segment lost 0 bases and the V segment lost 5 bases, leaving 11 bases of the junction unmatched. CDR3 loop: CASSFPGQGVSSYNEQFF. The DNA for the CDR3 is TGCGCCAGCAGCTTTCCGGGACAGGGAGTTTCCTCCTACAATGAGCAGTTCTTC.

The genes are TRBV7-2 and TRBJ2-4; possibly TRBD2 for D (5 bases). Per germline, CDR1 SGHTA and CDR2 FQGNSA. V was clipped by 0 bases and J by 1 base, with 13 bases between them. The CDR3 totals 17 residues. CDR3 sequence: CASSLALASPAKNIQYF. The CDR3 DNA follows: TGTGCCAGCAGCTTAGCTTTGGCTAGCCCGGCCAAAAACATTCAGTACTTC.

This clone was detected only a few times. The V call is TRBV2, the J call TRBJ1-2; 7 bases agree with TRBD1. The V gene end was trimmed by 4 bases and the J gene end by 5 bases; junction bases not matched to a gene: 7. The V gene's germline CDR1 is SNHLY and CDR2 FYNNEI. The CDR3 totals 14 residues. CDR3 coding DNA: TGTGCCAGCAGTGCCAGGGCAGGGGGATATGGCTACACCTTC. Amino acids: CASSARAGGYGYTF.

The chain recombines TRBV27 with TRBJ2-7, with D unclear. Trimming cost V 2 bases and J 5 bases, with 13 bases left between them. The germline V gene has CDR1 MNHEY and CDR2 SMNVEV (reference sequence). The CDR3 has 14 amino acids. CDR3 protein: CASSLGLLTHEQYF. The DNA of the CDR3 is TGTGCCAGCAGTTTAGGGCTTCTGACCCACGAGCAGTACTTC.

V usage is TRBV7-6 and J usage is TRBJ2-5; 8 positions match TRBD2. This CDR3 comprises 15 residues. The germline gives CDR1 SGHVS, CDR2 FNYEAQ. Trimming took 5 bases from V and 7 from J; bases not matched to a gene: 12. CDR3 nucleotides: TGTGCCAGCAGCCCCATGAGCGGGGGATGGCGGACCCAGTACTTC. This sequence encodes CASSPMSGGWRTQYF.

The rearrangement links TRBV6-4 to TRBJ2-7, with TRBD1 identical over 7 bases. Germline V gives CDR1 MRHNA, CDR2 SNTAGT. The V gene end was trimmed by 6 bases and the J gene end by 0 bases; junction bases not matched to a gene: 11. The CDR3 length is 16 residues. The CDR3 bases are TGTGCCAGCAGAGATAGGGGACAGACAGACTCCTACGAGCAGTACTTC. Its protein product is CASRDRGQTDSYEQYF.

The count of this clone is one. At one end the junction does not follow the germline gene, possibly because of a read error. The chain has TRBV10-1 and TRBJ2-3; 8 bases match TRBD2. The CDR3 length is 14 residues. The germline V gene has CDR1 WNHNN and CDR2 SYGVQD (reference sequence). CDR3 in amino acids: CASTLAGGTDRQYF. The CDR3 coding sequence is TGCGCCAGCACCCTTGCGGGGGGAACAGATAGGCAGTATTTT.

The J gene is TRBJ1-1, the V gene TRBV27, with D unresolved. V lost 2 bases and J lost 1, with 5 bases in between. The germline V gene encodes CDR1 MNHEY and CDR2 SMNVEV (reference sequence). The CDR3 length is 13 residues. The CDR3 DNA is TGTGCCAGCAGTTTAGAACAGAACACTGAAGCTTTCTTT. This codes for CASSLEQNTEAFF.

The chain links TRBV4-1 to TRBJ1-2; 7 bases align to TRBD1. Trimming at V came to 1 base and at J to 2 bases, leaving 7 bases not matched to a gene. The germline V gene encodes CDR1 MGHRA and CDR2 YSYEKL. This CDR3 has 16 residues. The CDR3 region has the DNA TGCGCCAGCAGCCAAGGGGCAGGGGGGATAAACTATGGCTACACCTTC. Its protein product is CASSQGAGGINYGYTF.

This chain connects TRBV6-4 to TRBJ2-7; 9 nucleotides align to TRBD1. The V gene end was trimmed by 0 bases and the J gene end by 4 bases; junction bases not matched to a gene: 7. Germline lookup yields CDR1 MRHNA and CDR2 SNTAGT. The CDR3 has 16 amino acids. Written as DNA, the CDR3 is TGTGCCAGCAGTGACTCGCACCGGGACAGGGTGTACGAGCAGTACTTC. It translates to CASSDSHRDRVYEQYF.

The chain employs TRBV13 and TRBJ2-2; 13 bases are shared with TRBD2. V shed 7 bases, J shed 6 bases, and the junction held 8 bases outside the gene matches. CDR3 size: 16 residues. Germline V gene data show CDR1 as PRHDT and CDR2 as FYEKMQ (reference sequence). CDR3 sequence reads: CASNLLAGGISGELFF. The CDR3 region has the DNA TGTGCCAGCAACCTACTAGCGGGAGGGATTTCCGGGGAGCTGTTTTTT.

This sequence joins TRBV28 and TRBJ1-6; D is unresolved. The CDR3 consists of 12 residues. CDR1 is MDHEN, CDR2 SYDVKM, per germline. Trimming took 2 bases from V and 11 from J, leaving 7 bases between them. CDR3 in amino acids: CASSLTEPPLHF. As DNA, the CDR3 is TGTGCCAGCAGTTTAACAGAACCACCCCTCCACTTT.

This chain uses TRBV18 with TRBJ2-5; TRBD2 aligns across 11 bases. Germline V gene data show CDR1 as KGHSH and CDR2 as LQKENI. J lost 4 bases, V lost 2 bases, and 9 bases had no gene match. The CDR3 has 17 residues. For the CDR3, the DNA is TGTGCCAGCTCACCATCGCTAGCGGGGGGCCGGGGAGAGACCCAGTACTTC. Its protein is CASSPSLAGGRGETQYF.

Turning to this clone: Other DNA sequences in this sample translate to the same CDR3. The chain couples TRBV7-2 to TRBJ2-2; 7 nucleotides line up with TRBD1. J was trimmed by 2 bases and V by 5 bases; bases with no gene match: 5. CDR3 size: 15 residues. Per the germline V gene, CDR1 is SGHTA and CDR2 is FQGNSA. CDR3 region: CASSPTGTNTGELFF. The CDR3 bases are TGTGCCAGCAGCCCGACAGGGACCAACACCGGGGAGCTGTTTTTT.

The chain links TRBV5-6 to TRBJ2-1; D perhaps matches TRBD1 (5 bases). V dropped 6 bases and J dropped 4 bases, with 17 bases sitting between them. CDR1 SGHDT and CDR2 YYEEEE come from the germline V gene. CDR3 size: 15 residues. The chain's CDR3 is CASTRVGQIYNEQFF. CDR3 sequence (DNA): TGTGCCAGCACCCGCGTTGGACAAATATACAATGAGCAGTTCTTC.

This chain connects TRBV9 to TRBJ1-1; 10 bases are a match to TRBD1. Germline V gene sequence: CDR1 SGDLS, CDR2 YYNGEE. V shed 2 bases, J shed 7 bases, and the junction held 8 bases outside the gene matches. CDR3 size: 15 residues. The CDR3: CASSVGQGTFGEAFF. The CDR3 DNA sequence: TGTGCCAGCAGCGTGGGACAGGGGACATTCGGTGAAGCTTTCTTT.